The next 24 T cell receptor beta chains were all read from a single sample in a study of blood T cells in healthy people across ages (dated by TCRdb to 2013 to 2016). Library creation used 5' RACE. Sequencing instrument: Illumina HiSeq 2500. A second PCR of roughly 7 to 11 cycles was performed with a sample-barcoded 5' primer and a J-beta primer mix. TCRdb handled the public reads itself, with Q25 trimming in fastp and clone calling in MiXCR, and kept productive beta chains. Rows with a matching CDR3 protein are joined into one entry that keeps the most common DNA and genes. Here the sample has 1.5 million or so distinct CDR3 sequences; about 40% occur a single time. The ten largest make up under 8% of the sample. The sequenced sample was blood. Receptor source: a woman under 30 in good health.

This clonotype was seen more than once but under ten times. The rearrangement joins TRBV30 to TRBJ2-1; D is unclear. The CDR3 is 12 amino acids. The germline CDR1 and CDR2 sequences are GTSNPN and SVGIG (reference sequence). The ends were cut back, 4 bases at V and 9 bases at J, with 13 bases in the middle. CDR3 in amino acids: CAWMPLASEQFF. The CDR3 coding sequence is TGTGCCTGGATGCCTTTGGCGAGTGAGCAGTTCTTC.

The CDR3 spells CASSGTPTYEQYF. The CDR3 coding sequence is TGTGCCAGCAGTGGGACACCTACCTACGAGCAGTACTTC. This chain connects TRBV27 to TRBJ2-7, with D maybe TRBD1 (6 bases). Germline lookup yields CDR1 MNHEY and CDR2 SMNVEV (reference sequence). The CDR3 is 13 residues long. V gave up 5 bases and J gave up 2 bases, with 10 bases separating them.

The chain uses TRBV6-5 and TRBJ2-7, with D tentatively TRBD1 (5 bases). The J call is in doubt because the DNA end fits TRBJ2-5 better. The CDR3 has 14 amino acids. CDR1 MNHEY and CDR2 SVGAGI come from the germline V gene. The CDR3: CASSADSLGLTQYF. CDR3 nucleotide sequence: TGTGCCAGCAGTGCCGACAGCCTGGGGTTGACCCAGTACTTC.

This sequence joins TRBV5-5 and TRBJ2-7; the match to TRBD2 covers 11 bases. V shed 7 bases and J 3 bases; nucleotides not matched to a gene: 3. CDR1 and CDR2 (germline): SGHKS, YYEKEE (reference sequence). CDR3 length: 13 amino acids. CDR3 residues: CASLAGGNYEQYF. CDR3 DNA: TGTGCCAGCCTAGCGGGAGGAAACTACGAGCAGTACTTC.

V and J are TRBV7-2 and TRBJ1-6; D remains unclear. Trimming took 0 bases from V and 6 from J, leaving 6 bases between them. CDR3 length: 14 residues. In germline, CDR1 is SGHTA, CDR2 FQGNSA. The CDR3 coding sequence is TGTGCCAGCAGCTTAGCAGGGTCTAATTCACCCCTCCACTTT. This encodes CASSLAGSNSPLHF.

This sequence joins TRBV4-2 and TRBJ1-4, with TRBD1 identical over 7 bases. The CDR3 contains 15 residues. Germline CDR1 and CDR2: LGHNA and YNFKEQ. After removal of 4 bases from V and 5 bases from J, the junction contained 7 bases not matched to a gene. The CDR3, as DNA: TGTGCCAGCAGCCCAGACAGGGAGTCCAATGAAAAACTGTTTTTT. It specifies CASSPDRESNEKLFF.

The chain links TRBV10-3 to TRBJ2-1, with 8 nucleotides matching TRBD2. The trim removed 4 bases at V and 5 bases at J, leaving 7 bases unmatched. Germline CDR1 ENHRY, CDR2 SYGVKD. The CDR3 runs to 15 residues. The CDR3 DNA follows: TGTGCCATCAGTGTCGGAACTAGCGGAAACAATGAGCAGTTCTTC. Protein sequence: CAISVGTSGNNEQFF.

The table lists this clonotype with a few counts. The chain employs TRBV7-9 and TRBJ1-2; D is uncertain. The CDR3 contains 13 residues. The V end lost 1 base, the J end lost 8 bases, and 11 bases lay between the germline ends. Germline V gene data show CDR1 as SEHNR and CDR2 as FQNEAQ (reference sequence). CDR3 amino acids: CASSLVSVQGYTF. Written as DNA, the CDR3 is TGTGCCAGCAGCTTAGTCTCAGTGCAAGGCTACACCTTC.

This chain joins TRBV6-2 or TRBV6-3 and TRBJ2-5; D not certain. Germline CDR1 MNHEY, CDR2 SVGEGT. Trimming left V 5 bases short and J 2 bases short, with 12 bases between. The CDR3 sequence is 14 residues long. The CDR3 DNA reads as TGTGCCAGCAGTCGAAGCCAGGTACAAGAGACCCAGTACTTC. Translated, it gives CASSRSQVQETQYF.

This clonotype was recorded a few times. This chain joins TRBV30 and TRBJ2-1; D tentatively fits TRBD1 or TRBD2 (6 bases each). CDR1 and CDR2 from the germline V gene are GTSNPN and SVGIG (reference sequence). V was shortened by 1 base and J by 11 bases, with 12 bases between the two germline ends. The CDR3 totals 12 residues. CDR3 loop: CAWSGGAKKQFF. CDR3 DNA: TGTGCCTGGAGTGGGGGGGCGAAGAAGCAGTTCTTC.

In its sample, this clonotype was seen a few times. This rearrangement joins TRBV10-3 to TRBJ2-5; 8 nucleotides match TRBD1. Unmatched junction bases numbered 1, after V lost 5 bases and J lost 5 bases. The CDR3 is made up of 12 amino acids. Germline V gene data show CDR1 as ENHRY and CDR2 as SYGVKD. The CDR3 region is CAISRTGETQYF. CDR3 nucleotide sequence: TGTGCCATCAGTCGGACAGGGGAGACCCAGTACTTC.

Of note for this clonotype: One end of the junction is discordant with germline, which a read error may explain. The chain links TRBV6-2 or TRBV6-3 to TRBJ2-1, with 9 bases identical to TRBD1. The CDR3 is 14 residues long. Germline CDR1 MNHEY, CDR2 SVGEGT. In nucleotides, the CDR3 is TGTGCCGGCAGTTACAGACAGGGGGTAGGTGAGCAGTTCTTC. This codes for CAGSYRQGVGEQFF.

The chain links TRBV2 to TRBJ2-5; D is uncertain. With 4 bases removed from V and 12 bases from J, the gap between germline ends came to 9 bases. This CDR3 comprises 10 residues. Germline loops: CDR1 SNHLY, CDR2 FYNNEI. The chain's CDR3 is CASSGRQKYF. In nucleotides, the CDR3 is TGTGCCAGCAGTGGTCGTCAGAAGTACTTC.

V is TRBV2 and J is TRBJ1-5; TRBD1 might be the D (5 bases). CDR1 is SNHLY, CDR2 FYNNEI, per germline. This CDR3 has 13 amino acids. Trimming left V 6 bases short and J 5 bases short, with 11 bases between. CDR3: CASSDWTYQPQHF. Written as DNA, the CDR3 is TGTGCCAGCAGCGACTGGACATATCAGCCCCAGCATTTT.

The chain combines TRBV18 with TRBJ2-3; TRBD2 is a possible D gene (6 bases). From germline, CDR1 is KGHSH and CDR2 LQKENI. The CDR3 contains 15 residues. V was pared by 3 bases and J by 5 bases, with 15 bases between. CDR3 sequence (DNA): TGTGCCAGCTCACCGGGGGACTTCAACGAAGATACGCAGTATTTT. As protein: CASSPGDFNEDTQYF.

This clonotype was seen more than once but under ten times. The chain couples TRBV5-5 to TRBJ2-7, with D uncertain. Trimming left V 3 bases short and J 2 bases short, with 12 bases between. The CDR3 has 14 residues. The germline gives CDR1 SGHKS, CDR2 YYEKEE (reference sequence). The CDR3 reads CASSSSTITYEQYF. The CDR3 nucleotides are TGTGCCAGCAGCTCCTCCACTATCACCTACGAGCAGTACTTC.

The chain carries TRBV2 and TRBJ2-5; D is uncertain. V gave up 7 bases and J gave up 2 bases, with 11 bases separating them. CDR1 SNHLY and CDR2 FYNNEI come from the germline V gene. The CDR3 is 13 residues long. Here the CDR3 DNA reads TGTGCCAGCATCCCCCTGCAACAAGAGACCCAGTACTTC. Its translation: CASIPLQQETQYF.

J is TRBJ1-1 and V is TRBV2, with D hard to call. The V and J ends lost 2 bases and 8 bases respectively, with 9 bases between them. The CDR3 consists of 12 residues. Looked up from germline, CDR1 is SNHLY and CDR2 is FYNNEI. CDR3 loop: CASSERESEAFF. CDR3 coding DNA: TGTGCCAGCAGTGAACGGGAGTCAGAAGCTTTCTTT.

Written as DNA, the CDR3 is TGTGCCAGCACCCCGGACGGATACCTGAACACTGAAGCTTTCTTT. Its protein is CASTPDGYLNTEAFF. V gene TRBV6-5 combines with J gene TRBJ1-1; D is unresolved. Germline values: CDR1 MNHEY, CDR2 SVGAGI. This CDR3 comprises 15 residues. V lost 7 bases, J lost 0 bases, and 15 bases lay in between.

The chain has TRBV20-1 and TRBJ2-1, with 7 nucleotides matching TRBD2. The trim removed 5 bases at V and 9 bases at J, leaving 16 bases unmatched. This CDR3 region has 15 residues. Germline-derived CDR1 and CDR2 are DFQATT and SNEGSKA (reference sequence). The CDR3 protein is CSASDQLGGSGEQFF. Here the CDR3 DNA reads TGCAGTGCTTCCGACCAGTTGGGCGGGAGTGGTGAGCAGTTCTTC.

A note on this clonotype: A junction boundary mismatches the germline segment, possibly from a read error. The chain's CDR3 is CANSLVSSYNEQFF. The CDR3 nucleotides are TGTGCCAACAGTTTAGTGAGCTCCTACAATGAGCAGTTCTTC. V and J are TRBV27 and TRBJ2-1; no clear D gene. Germline CDR1 and CDR2: MNHEY and SMNVEV (reference sequence). The CDR3 has 14 residues.

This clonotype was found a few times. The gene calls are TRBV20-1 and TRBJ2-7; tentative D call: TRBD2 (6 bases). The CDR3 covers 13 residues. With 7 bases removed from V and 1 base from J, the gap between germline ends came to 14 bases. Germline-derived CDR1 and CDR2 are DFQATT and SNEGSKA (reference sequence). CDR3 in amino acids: CSERDFESYEQYF. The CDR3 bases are TGCAGTGAACGGGACTTCGAGTCCTACGAGCAGTACTTC.

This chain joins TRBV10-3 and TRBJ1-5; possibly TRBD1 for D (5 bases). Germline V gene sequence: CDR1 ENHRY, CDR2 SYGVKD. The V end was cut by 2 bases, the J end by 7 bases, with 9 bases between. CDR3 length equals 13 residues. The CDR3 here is CAISERGLQPQHF. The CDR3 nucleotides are TGTGCCATCAGTGAGAGGGGTCTCCAGCCCCAGCATTTT.

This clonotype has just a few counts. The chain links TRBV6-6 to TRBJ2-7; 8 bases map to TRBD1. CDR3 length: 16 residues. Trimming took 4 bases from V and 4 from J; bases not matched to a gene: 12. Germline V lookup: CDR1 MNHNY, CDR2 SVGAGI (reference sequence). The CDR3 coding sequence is TGTGCCAGCAGTTTACTCCTACAGGGGGACGCTTACGAGCAGTACTTC. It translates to CASSLLLQGDAYEQYF.